This passage covers 26 T cell receptor beta chains from one sample sequenced in a study of control samples from healthy donors and cancer patients. Method: immunoSEQ multiplex PCR; TCRdb's copy keeps in-frame clones and lacks some. This sample has about 29,000 clones; roughly 87% occur once, and the top ten carry about 3.6%. The sequenced sample was formalin-fixed, paraffin-embedded tissue. These receptors were taken from a female donor with melanoma.

The chain combines TRBV12-3 or TRBV12-4 with TRBJ2-1; D call uncertain. The V gene lost 1 base and the J gene lost 10 bases, with 8 bases spanning the gap. The CDR3 runs to 12 residues. Here the CDR3 reads CASSLVLREQFF. The DNA of the CDR3 is TGTGCCAGCAGTTTAGTACTGCGCGAGCAGTTCTTC.

The chain employs TRBV4-1 and TRBJ2-1; no definite D call. Trimming shortened V by 1 base and J by 6 bases, and 10 bases separated the two germline ends. The germline gives CDR1 MGHRA, CDR2 YSYEKL. The CDR3 is made up of 14 amino acids. The CDR3 protein is CASSQVGPTNEQFF. In DNA, the CDR3 is TGCGCCAGCAGCCAAGTAGGCCCTACCAATGAGCAGTTCTTC.

The V and J genes are TRBV9 and TRBJ1-1; 8 bases are shared with TRBD1. V lost 4 bases, J lost 6 bases, and 11 bases stayed unmatched. The germline V gene encodes CDR1 SGDLS and CDR2 YYNGEE. The CDR3 has 15 residues. The CDR3 DNA reads as TGTGCCAGCAGCTCCCAAGGGACAGGTTCCGCTGAAGCTTTCTTT. It yields the protein CASSSQGTGSAEAFF.

The V gene is TRBV13, the J gene TRBJ1-1; no definite D call. Germline loops: CDR1 PRHDT, CDR2 FYEKMQ (reference sequence). V was clipped by 5 bases and J by 1 base, with 11 bases between them. The CDR3 runs 14 residues. The CDR3 DNA reads as TGTGCCAGCAGCCCACTACCCAGGAACACTGAAGCTTTCTTT. Its protein product is CASSPLPRNTEAFF.

This chain uses TRBV9 with TRBJ2-7, with a possible D match to TRBD2 (5 bases). V was pared by 3 bases and J by 5 bases, with 12 bases between. Germline assignment: CDR1 SGDLS and CDR2 YYNGEE. CDR3 size: 13 residues. For the CDR3, the DNA is TGTGCCAGCAGCGGGAGTGGAGGAAACGAGCAGTACTTC. Its protein is CASSGSGGNEQYF.

The rearrangement links TRBV29-1 to TRBJ2-1; 12 positions match TRBD1. The ends lost 6 bases at V and 9 bases at J; junction bases unmatched: 21. This CDR3 is 18 amino acids long. CDR1 and CDR2 (germline): SQVTM, ANQGSEA. In nucleotides, the CDR3 is TGCAGCGTCCACTACTCGAAACCACCGGGACAGGGGGCCGGTGAGCAGTTCTTC. Translating gives CSVHYSKPPGQGAGEQFF.

This clone was seen a handful of times. The CDR3 here is CASSPGEAGNTEAFF. CDR3 bases: TGTGCCAGCAGCCCGGGGGAGGCAGGGAACACTGAAGCTTTCTTT. The chain carries TRBV7-6 and TRBJ1-1, with D possibly matching TRBD1 (5 bases). Per the germline V gene, CDR1 is SGHVS and CDR2 is FNYEAQ. V lost 5 bases, J lost 1 base, and 14 bases lay in between. The CDR3 covers 15 residues.

The rearrangement links TRBV4-2 to TRBJ1-4, with D perhaps matching TRBD1 (5 bases). This CDR3 is built from 15 residues. Trimming removed 4 bases from V and 5 bases from J, with 14 bases in between. Germline V gene lookup returns CDR1 LGHNA and CDR2 YNFKEQ. The CDR3 coding sequence is TGTGCCAGCAGCCCAAAACAGGAGCTCAATGAAAAACTGTTTTTT. Protein: CASSPKQELNEKLFF.

The rearrangement links TRBV5-6 to TRBJ2-3, with 9 bases that match TRBD2. The CDR3 is 14 residues long. V shed 1 base and J 5 bases; nucleotides not matched to a gene: 2. Germline-derived CDR1 and CDR2 are SGHDT and YYEEEE. The CDR3 sequence is CASSLIAGVDTQYF. CDR3 sequence (DNA): TGTGCCAGCAGCTTGATAGCGGGAGTAGATACGCAGTATTTT.

The rearrangement links TRBV15 to TRBJ1-5, with D perhaps TRBD1 (6 bases). Trimming stripped 5 bases from V and 10 bases from J, with 18 bases between. This CDR3 contains 14 residues. Germline CDR1 is LNHNV and CDR2 is YYDKDF (reference sequence). The CDR3 sequence is CATSSGGPSDPQHF. CDR3 coding DNA: TGTGCCACCAGCTCCGGGGGGCCCTCGGATCCCCAGCATTTT.

The gene calls are TRBV6-6 and TRBJ1-1; perhaps TRBD1 as D (6 bases). Germline V CDR1 and CDR2: MNHNY, SVGAGI (reference sequence). The CDR3 extends over 14 amino acids. Trimming removed 4 bases at V and 4 bases at J, with 13 bases between. CDR3 sequence reads: CASSSPDRSTEAFF. For the CDR3, the DNA is TGTGCCAGCAGTTCACCTGACAGGAGCACTGAAGCTTTCTTT.

The chain is built from TRBV7-2 and TRBJ2-1, with D unclear. This CDR3 comprises 13 residues. V was shortened by 1 base and J by 5 bases, with 6 bases between the two germline ends. Germline V gene data show CDR1 as SGHTA and CDR2 as FQGNSA. The DNA of the CDR3 is TGTGCCAGCAGCTTAGGTCAAAACAATGAGCAGTTCTTC. Its translation is CASSLGQNNEQFF.

Only a few counts were recorded for this clone. The CDR3 DNA reads TGTGCCAGCAGTCTTGTGAGGGGAGATACGCAGTATTTT. It yields the protein CASSLVRGDTQYF. The rearrangement uses TRBV6-5 and TRBJ2-3; D is perhaps TRBD1 or TRBD2 (5 bases each). Germline CDR1 is MNHEY and CDR2 is SVGAGI. V was pared by 5 bases and J by 5 bases, with 11 bases between. The CDR3 is 13 residues long.

This chain links TRBV4-2 with TRBJ2-3; TRBD2 agrees at 8 bases. CDR1 is LGHNA and CDR2 is YNFKEQ in the germline V gene. There are 16 residues in the CDR3. With V trimmed by 0 bases and J by 5 bases, 7 bases remained unmatched. As DNA, the CDR3 is TGTGCCAGCAGCCAAGAAGCGGGAGCGTGGGGAGATACGCAGTATTTT. Protein product: CASSQEAGAWGDTQYF.

This chain joins TRBV7-9 and TRBJ1-2, with a possible D match to TRBD1 (6 bases). Germline values: CDR1 SEHNR, CDR2 FQNEAQ (reference sequence). Deletions cut 4 bases from V and 7 bases from J, with 7 bases between. The CDR3 spans 11 residues. The CDR3 DNA reads TGTGCCAGCAGCTACAGGGCTGGCTACACCTTC. It encodes CASSYRAGYTF.

This clone was counted a single time. The chain combines TRBV29-1 with TRBJ2-2, with D possibly called TRBD1 or TRBD2 (7 bases each). Germline CDR1 is SQVTM and CDR2 is ANQGSEA. The CDR3 spans 15 residues. Trimming took off 5 bases at V and 4 bases at J, with 17 bases between the two ends. The CDR3 loop reads CSVKGAGEATGELFF. The DNA of the CDR3 is TGCAGCGTTAAGGGGGCGGGGGAGGCCACCGGGGAGCTGTTTTTT.

In this sample, this clone turned up a few times. The rearrangement joins TRBV7-6 to TRBJ2-1; 10 bases map to TRBD1. There are 17 residues in the CDR3. V dropped 5 bases and J dropped 3; count of bases not matched to a gene: 10. CDR1 and CDR2 (germline): SGHVS, FNYEAQ. CDR3: CASSRLGTGEFYNEQFF. The CDR3 nucleotides are TGTGCCAGCAGCCGTCTAGGGACAGGGGAGTTCTACAATGAGCAGTTCTTC.

J is TRBJ2-3 and V is TRBV5-4, with D tentatively TRBD1 (5 bases). Germline V gives CDR1 SGHNT, CDR2 YYREEE (reference sequence). This CDR3 comprises 15 residues. Trimming cost V 5 bases and J 0 bases, with 13 bases left between them. CDR3 sequence (DNA): TGTGCCAGCAGGTGGGGCGAGGCTAGCACAGATACGCAGTATTTT. Amino acid sequence: CASRWGEASTDTQYF. The entire variable domain, with the rest obtained from reference TRBV5-4 and TRBJ2-3, is as follows: ETGVTQSPTHLIKTRGQQVTLRCSSQSGHNTVSWYQQALGQGPQFIFQYYREEENGRGNFPPRFSGLQFPNYSSELNVNALELDDSALYLCASRWGEASTDTQYFGPGTRLTVL.

The chain couples TRBV2 to TRBJ1-2; 7 bases are a match to TRBD1. CDR3 length equals 15 residues. From germline, CDR1 is SNHLY and CDR2 FYNNEI. The V gene end was trimmed by 7 bases and the J gene end by 4 bases; junction bases not matched to a gene: 12. The CDR3 protein is CASTPPPTGSYGYTF. CDR3 DNA sequence: TGTGCCAGCACCCCTCCCCCGACAGGGAGCTATGGCTACACCTTC.

The rearrangement links TRBV6-2 or TRBV6-3 to TRBJ2-7; D gene uncertain. CDR1 and CDR2 from the germline V gene are MNHEY and SVGEGT. This CDR3 contains 12 residues. V was pared by 5 bases and J by 3 bases, with 8 bases between. The CDR3 DNA sequence: TGTGCCAGCAGTCAGGTCGTCTACGAGCAGTACTTC. Its protein is CASSQVVYEQYF.

This chain joins TRBV12-3 or TRBV12-4 and TRBJ2-3; unclear D gene. The CDR3 has 12 residues. V dropped 6 bases and J dropped 7 bases, with 11 bases sitting between them. The CDR3 DNA reads as TGTGCCAGCAGCACGACCCGACATACGCAGTATTTT. It encodes CASSTTRHTQYF.

This chain joins TRBV18 and TRBJ1-1; 7 bases are shared with TRBD1. CDR3 size: 15 residues. V was pared by 5 bases and J by 0 bases, with 6 bases of the junction left unmatched. Germline V lookup: CDR1 KGHSH, CDR2 LQKENI. The CDR3 here is CASSTGQTMNTEAFF. CDR3 DNA: TGTGCCAGCTCAACGGGACAGACCATGAACACTGAAGCTTTCTTT.

The J gene is TRBJ2-7, the V gene TRBV19; 9 bases agree with TRBD1. The germline gives CDR1 LNHDA, CDR2 SQIVND (reference sequence). J gave up 2 bases and V 3 bases, and 5 bases lay outside the gene matches. This CDR3 contains 15 residues. CDR3: CASSIVGTGTYEQYF. For the CDR3, the DNA is TGTGCCAGTAGTATCGTTGGGACAGGGACCTACGAGCAGTACTTC.

The rearrangement links TRBV27 to TRBJ2-7, with D unresolved. CDR3 length: 14 residues. The germline V and J ends were trimmed by 3 bases and 1 base, with 10 bases remaining between them. Germline lookup yields CDR1 MNHEY and CDR2 SMNVEV (reference sequence). The CDR3 DNA reads TGTGCCAGCAGTTTCGGCGCCACATCCTACGAGCAGTACTTC. This translates into CASSFGATSYEQYF.

This clone was recorded only once. This chain joins TRBV12-3 or TRBV12-4 and TRBJ1-2; TRBD1 aligns across 7 bases. Unmatched junction bases numbered 1, after V lost 5 bases and J lost 7 bases. CDR3 size: 11 residues. The CDR3 protein is CASSTGVGYTF. CDR3 in DNA: TGTGCCAGCAGTACAGGGGTTGGCTACACCTTC.

Comment on this clone: A much larger clone differs by one base, so this may be a read error. The chain joins TRBV14 to TRBJ2-7, with 8 bases matching TRBD2. The CDR3 contains 16 residues. V lost 4 bases, J lost 2 bases, and 10 bases stayed unmatched. Germline CDR1 and CDR2: SGHDN and FVKESK. CDR3 in DNA: TGTGCCAGCAGCCCCTCCACTAGCGGAGGAGCCTACGAGCAGTACTTC. The encoded protein is CASSPSTSGGAYEQYF.